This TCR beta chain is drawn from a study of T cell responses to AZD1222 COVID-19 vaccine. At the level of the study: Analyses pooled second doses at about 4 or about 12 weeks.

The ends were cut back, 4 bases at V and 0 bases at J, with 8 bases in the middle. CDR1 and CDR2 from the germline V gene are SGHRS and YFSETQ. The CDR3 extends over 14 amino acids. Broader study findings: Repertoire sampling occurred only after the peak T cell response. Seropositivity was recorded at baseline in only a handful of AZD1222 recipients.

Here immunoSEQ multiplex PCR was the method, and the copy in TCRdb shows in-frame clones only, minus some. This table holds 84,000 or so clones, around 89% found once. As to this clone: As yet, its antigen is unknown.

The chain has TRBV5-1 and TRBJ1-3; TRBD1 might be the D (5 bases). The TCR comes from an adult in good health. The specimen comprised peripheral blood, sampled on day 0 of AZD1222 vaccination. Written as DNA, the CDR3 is TGCGCCAGCAGCCCCGACAGCTCTGGAAACACCATATATTTT. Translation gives CASSPDSSGNTIYF.